The T cell receptor beta chain described here comes from a study of cytomegalovirus exposure and HLA in healthy donors. General study points: Trimming of TCR beta V- and J-genes showed a link, identified in a later analysis, to a missense DCLRE1C variant.

CDR3 length: 17 residues. CDR1 is KGHSH and CDR2 is LQKENI in the germline V gene. The V gene end was trimmed by 4 bases and the J gene end by 0 bases; junction bases not matched to a gene: 8. Remarks on this clone: Its target is unknown.

Researchers ran the PCR with 60 Vbeta and 13 Jbeta primers. Clones were read by immunoSEQ multiplex PCR, and TCRdb kept only the in-frame ones, dropping some. In all, the sample yields fewer than 75,000 clones. The V call is TRBV18, the J call TRBJ2-1, with 8 bases fitting TRBD2. The sequence was obtained from a boy aged 5-17 years in good health and CMV-seronegative. The material sequenced was PBMCs. The CDR3 coding sequence is TGTGCCAGCTCACAAGGCGGGAGGTACAGCTCCTACAATGAGCAGTTCTTC. It encodes CASSQGGRYSSYNEQFF.